Described below is a single TCR beta chain sequence and its context. This sample is drawn from a study of blood T cell repertoires in COVID-19. Turning to the study itself: Samples representing acute and convalescent COVID-19 were sourced from the United States, Italy and Spain. The cDNA or gDNA used as material had been derived from T cells, B-cell-depleted T cells, or PBMCs.

Original processing notes: Reference gene primer amplification gave estimated nucleated cell counts. Libraries were prepared by immunoSEQ multiplex PCR; TCRdb keeps only in-frame clonotypes and omits some of them. For V, J and clone size, that table is used; D and trimming come from the DNA. This sample yields roughly 170,000 clones, of which roughly 70% are seen a single time; about 3% belongs to the top ten. Sequencing input: peripheral blood. The receptor's source is a woman of 80 years or more with acute or convalescent COVID-19.

Here the CDR3 DNA reads TGTGCCAGCAGATCTAGCCTCGGGGTCTCTGGAAACACCATATATTTT. Its translation is CASRSSLGVSGNTIYF. The chain recombines TRBV21-1 with TRBJ1-3. TRBV21-1 represents a pseudogene. The CDR3 spans 16 residues.